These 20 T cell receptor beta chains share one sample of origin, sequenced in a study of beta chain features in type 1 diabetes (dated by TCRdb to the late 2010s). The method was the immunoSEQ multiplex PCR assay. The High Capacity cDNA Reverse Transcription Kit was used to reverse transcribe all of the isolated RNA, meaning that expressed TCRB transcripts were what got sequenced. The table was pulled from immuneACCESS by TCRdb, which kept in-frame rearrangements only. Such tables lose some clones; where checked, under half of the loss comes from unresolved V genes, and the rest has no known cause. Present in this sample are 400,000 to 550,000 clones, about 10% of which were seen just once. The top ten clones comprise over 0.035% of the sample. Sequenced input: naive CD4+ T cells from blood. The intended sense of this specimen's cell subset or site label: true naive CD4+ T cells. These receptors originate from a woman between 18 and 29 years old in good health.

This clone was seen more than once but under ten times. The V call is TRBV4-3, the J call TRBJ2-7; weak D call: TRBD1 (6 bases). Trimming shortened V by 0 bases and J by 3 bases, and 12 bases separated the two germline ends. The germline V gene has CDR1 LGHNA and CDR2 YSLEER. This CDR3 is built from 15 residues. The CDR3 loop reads CASSQDEGGVYEQYF. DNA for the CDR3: TGCGCCAGCAGCCAAGACGAAGGGGGAGTCTACGAGCAGTACTTC.

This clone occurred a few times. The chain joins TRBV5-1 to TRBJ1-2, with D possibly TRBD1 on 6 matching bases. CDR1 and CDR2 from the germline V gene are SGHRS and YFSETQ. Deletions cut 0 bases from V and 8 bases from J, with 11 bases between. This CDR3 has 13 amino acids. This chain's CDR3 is CASSLARGSGYTF. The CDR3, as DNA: TGCGCCAGCAGCTTGGCCAGGGGAAGCGGCTACACCTTC.

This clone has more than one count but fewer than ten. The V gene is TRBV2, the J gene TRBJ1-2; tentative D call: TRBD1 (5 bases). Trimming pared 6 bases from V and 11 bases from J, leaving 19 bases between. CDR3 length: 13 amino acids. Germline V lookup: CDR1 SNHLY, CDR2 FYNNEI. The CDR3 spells CASSDDSFLGYTF. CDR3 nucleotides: TGTGCCAGCAGCGATGACAGCTTCCTGGGGTACACCTTC.

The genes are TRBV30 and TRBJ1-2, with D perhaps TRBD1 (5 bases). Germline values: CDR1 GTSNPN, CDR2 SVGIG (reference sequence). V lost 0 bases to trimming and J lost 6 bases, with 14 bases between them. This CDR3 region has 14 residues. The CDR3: CAWSVGQGLDGYTF. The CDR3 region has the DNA TGTGCCTGGAGTGTGGGCCAGGGCTTAGATGGCTACACCTTC.

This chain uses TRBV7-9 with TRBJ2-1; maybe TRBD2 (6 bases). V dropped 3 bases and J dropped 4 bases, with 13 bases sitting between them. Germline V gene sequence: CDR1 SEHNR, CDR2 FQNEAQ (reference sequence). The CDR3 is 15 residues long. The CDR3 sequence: CASSLGDLAYNEQFF. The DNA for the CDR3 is TGTGCCAGCAGCTTGGGGGACTTAGCGTACAATGAGCAGTTCTTC.

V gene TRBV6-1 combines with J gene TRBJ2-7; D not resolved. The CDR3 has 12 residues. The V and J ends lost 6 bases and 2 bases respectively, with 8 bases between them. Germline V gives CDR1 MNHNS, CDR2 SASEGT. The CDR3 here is CASRGRTYEQYF. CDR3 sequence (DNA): TGTGCCAGCAGGGGTCGCACCTACGAGCAGTACTTC.

The CDR3: CASSSVRGLERGYEQYF. DNA for the CDR3: TGTGCCAGCAGCTCCGTCAGGGGGCTGGAACGGGGCTACGAGCAGTACTTC. V usage is TRBV7-8 and J usage is TRBJ2-7, with 8 bases fitting TRBD1. V dropped 4 bases and J dropped 3; count of bases not matched to a gene: 14. The germline CDR1 and CDR2 sequences are SGHVS and FQNEAQ. The length of the CDR3 is 17 residues.

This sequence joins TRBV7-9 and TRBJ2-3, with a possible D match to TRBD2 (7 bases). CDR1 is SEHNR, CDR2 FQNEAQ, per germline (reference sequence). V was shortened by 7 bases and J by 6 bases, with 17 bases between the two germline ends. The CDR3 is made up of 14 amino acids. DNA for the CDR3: TGTGCCAGCACCCCCGGGGGGCCCGGGGATACGCAGTATTTT. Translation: CASTPGGPGDTQYF.

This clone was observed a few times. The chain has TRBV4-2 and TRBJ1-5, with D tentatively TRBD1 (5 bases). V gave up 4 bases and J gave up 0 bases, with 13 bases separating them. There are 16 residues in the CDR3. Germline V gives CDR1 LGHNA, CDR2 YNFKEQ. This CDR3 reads CASSPRERGSNQPQHF. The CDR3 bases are TGTGCCAGCAGCCCTCGGGAGAGGGGTAGCAATCAGCCCCAGCATTTT.

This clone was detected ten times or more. CDR3 DNA: TGTGCCAGCAGCTTGACGGTCAACATTCAGTACTTC. This sequence encodes CASSLTVNIQYF. The chain is built from TRBV7-2 and TRBJ2-4, with D hard to call. Trimming stripped 3 bases from V and 7 bases from J, with 7 bases between. Germline values: CDR1 SGHTA, CDR2 FQGNSA. CDR3 length: 12 residues.

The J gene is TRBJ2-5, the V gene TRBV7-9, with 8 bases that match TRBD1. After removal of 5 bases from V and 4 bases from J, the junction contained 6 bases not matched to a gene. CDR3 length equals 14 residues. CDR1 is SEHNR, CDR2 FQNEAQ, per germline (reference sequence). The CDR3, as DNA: TGTGCCAGCAGCCAAAGGACAGGGCGAGAGACCCAGTACTTC. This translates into CASSQRTGRETQYF.

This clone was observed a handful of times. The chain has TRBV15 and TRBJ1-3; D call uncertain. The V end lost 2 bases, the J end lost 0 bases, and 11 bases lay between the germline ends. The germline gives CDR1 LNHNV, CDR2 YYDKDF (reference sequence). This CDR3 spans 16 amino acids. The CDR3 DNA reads TGTGCCACCAGCAGAAAAACACGGAACTCTGGAAACACCATATATTTT. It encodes CATSRKTRNSGNTIYF.

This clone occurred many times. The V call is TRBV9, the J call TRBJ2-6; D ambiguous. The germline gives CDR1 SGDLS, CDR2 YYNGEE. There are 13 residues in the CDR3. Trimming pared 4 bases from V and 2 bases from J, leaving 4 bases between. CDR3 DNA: TGTGCCAGCAGCCCCGCTGGGGCCAACGTCCTGACTTTC. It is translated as CASSPAGANVLTF.

The CDR3 loop reads CASSRGTYTGELFF. DNA of the CDR3: TGTGCCAGCAGCAGGGGGACTTACACCGGGGAGCTGTTTTTT. The chain links TRBV7-2 to TRBJ2-2; possibly TRBD1 or TRBD2 for D (6 bases each). V lost 5 bases and J lost 3, with 10 bases in between. The CDR3 is 14 residues long. Per germline, CDR1 SGHTA and CDR2 FQGNSA.

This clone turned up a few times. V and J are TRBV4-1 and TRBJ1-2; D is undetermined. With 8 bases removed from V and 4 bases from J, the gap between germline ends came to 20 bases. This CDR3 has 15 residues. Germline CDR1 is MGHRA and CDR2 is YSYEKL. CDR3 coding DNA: TGCGCCAGCTCGCCTGGATTAACAGCCGCCTATGGCTACACCTTC. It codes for CASSPGLTAAYGYTF.

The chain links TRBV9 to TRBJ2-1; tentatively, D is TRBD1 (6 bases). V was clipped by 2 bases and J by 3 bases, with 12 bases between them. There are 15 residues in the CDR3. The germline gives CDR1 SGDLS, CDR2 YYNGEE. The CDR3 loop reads CASSVTGNSYNEQFF. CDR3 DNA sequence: TGTGCCAGCAGCGTCACAGGGAACAGCTACAATGAGCAGTTCTTC.

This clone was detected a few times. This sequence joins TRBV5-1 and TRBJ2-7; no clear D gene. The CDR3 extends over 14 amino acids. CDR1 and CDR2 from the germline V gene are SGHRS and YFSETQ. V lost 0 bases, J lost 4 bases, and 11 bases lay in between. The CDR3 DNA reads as TGCGCCAGCAGCTTGGGCGTGCCACCTTACGAGCAGTACTTC. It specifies CASSLGVPPYEQYF.

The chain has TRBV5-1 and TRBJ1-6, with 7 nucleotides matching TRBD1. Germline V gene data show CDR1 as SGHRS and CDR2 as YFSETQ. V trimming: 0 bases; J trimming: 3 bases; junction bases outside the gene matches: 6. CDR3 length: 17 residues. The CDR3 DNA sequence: TGCGCCAGCAGCTTGGCCTTAGACAGGGACTATAATTCACCCCTCCACTTT. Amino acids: CASSLALDRDYNSPLHF. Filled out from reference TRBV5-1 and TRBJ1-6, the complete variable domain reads KAGVTQTPRYLIKTRGQQVTLSCSPISGHRSVSWYQQTPGQGLQFLFEYFSETQRNKGNFPGRFSGRQFSNSRSEMNVSTLELGDSALYLCASSLALDRDYNSPLHFGNGTRLTVT.

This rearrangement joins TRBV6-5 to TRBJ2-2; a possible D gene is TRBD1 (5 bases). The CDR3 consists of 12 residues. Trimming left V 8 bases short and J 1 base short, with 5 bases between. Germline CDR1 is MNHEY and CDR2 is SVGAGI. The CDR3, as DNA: TGTGCCAGCCAGGGGAACACCGGGGAGCTGTTTTTT. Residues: CASQGNTGELFF.

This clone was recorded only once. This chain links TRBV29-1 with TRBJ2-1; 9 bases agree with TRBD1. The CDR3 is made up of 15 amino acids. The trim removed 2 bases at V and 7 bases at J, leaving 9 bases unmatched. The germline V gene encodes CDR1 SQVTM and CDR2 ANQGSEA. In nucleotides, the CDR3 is TGCAGCGTTGAACATCCACAGGGGGCGCGGAATGAGCAGTTCTTC. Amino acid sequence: CSVEHPQGARNEQFF.